One and the same sample provided the 26 T cell receptor beta chains below, sequenced in a study of shared T cell receptors in the human thymus. Generated by immunoSEQ multiplex PCR, the TCRdb table keeps only in-frame clones and is missing some. The table lists hundreds of thousands of clones, 85% to 90% of them singletons. These data also featured in a second study, about human thymus T cells.

The specimen was thymocytes. Receptor source: a boy in the first two years of life with a congenital heart defect.

This clone was found a few times. V usage is TRBV19 and J usage is TRBJ2-3; TRBD2 matches at 14 bases. The V segment lost 3 bases and the J segment 2 bases; nucleotides outside the gene matches: 10. The CDR3 has 19 amino acids. Germline CDR1 LNHDA, CDR2 SQIVND (reference sequence). The CDR3 DNA sequence: TGTGCCAGTAGTATGGGACTAGCGGGAGTTAGGGGTTCCACAGATACGCAGTATTTT. The encoded protein is CASSMGLAGVRGSTDTQYF. Based on the CDR3 plus reference TRBV19 and TRBJ2-3, the full variable domain is DGGITQSPKYLFRKEGQNVTLSCEQNLNHDAMYWYRQDPGQGLRLIYYSQIVNDFQKGDIAEGYSVSREKKESFPLTVTSAQKNPTAFYLCASSMGLAGVRGSTDTQYFGPGTRLTVL.

CDR3 coding DNA: TGTGCCAGTAGTATAAGGGGACACTACACAGATACGCAGTATTTT. It is translated as CASSIRGHYTDTQYF. The chain employs TRBV19 and TRBJ2-3; a possible D gene is TRBD1 (6 bases). Between the trimmed V and J ends, which lost 2 bases and 2 bases, there was a span of 11 bases. Germline CDR1 and CDR2: LNHDA and SQIVND (reference sequence). The CDR3 consists of 15 residues. Drawing the rest from reference TRBV19 and TRBJ2-3, the complete variable domain is DGGITQSPKYLFRKEGQNVTLSCEQNLNHDAMYWYRQDPGQGLRLIYYSQIVNDFQKGDIAEGYSVSREKKESFPLTVTSAQKNPTAFYLCASSIRGHYTDTQYFGPGTRLTVL.

The genes are TRBV4-3 and TRBJ2-3, with D maybe TRBD2 (6 bases). Trimming left V 8 bases short and J 3 bases short, with 24 bases between. From germline, CDR1 is LGHNA and CDR2 YSLEER. CDR3 length equals 17 residues. CDR3 sequence reads: CASSSDGTGEGTDTQYF. In DNA, the CDR3 is TGCGCCAGCTCCTCAGACGGAACGGGAGAGGGGACAGATACGCAGTATTTT.

V gene TRBV5-6 combines with J gene TRBJ2-7; TRBD1 matches 7 bases. This CDR3 contains 15 residues. In germline, CDR1 is SGHDT, CDR2 YYEEEE. V was pared by 3 bases and J by 3 bases, with 9 bases of the junction left unmatched. CDR3 DNA: TGTGCCAGCAGCTACCGGGACAGACTAAACTACGAGCAGTACTTC. Its protein is CASSYRDRLNYEQYF.

The chain couples TRBV4-3 to TRBJ2-2; D is perhaps TRBD2 (6 bases). V was shortened by 0 bases and J by 4 bases, with 30 bases between the two germline ends. Germline CDR1 and CDR2: LGHNA and YSLEER. The CDR3 extends over 22 amino acids. CDR3 nucleotide sequence: TGCGCCAGCAGCCAAGACCACTTCTTGCGCTCTGGAGGGCCGTTTGCCACCGGGGAGCTGTTTTTT. It is translated as CASSQDHFLRSGGPFATGELFF.

Comment on this clone: At the DNA level, this CDR3 is encoded by other sequences in the same sample as well. This chain uses TRBV4-1 with TRBJ2-1; 7 positions match TRBD2. CDR1 and CDR2 from the germline V gene are MGHRA and YSYEKL. CDR3 size: 16 residues. Germline trimming cut 1 base from V and 0 bases from J; bases unmatched to any gene: 3. CDR3 sequence reads: CASSQVSSGSYNEQFF. CDR3 bases: TGCGCCAGCAGCCAAGTTTCTAGCGGCTCCTACAATGAGCAGTTCTTC.

The chain combines TRBV10-2 with TRBJ2-1; no clear D. The CDR3 is 16 residues long. V was cut by 5 bases and J by 10 bases, with 24 bases left in between. From germline, CDR1 is WSHSY and CDR2 SAAADI. This chain's CDR3 is CASSFPPQLWREEQFF. The CDR3 DNA is TGCGCCAGCAGTTTTCCCCCCCAACTATGGCGTGAAGAGCAGTTCTTC.

The chain's CDR3 is CASSLGQGTLPVAQYF. CDR3 sequence (DNA): TGTGCCAGCAGCCTCGGACAGGGTACCCTTCCAGTCGCGCAGTATTTT. The V call is TRBV7-9, the J call TRBJ2-3, with 8 bases aligning to TRBD1. CDR1 SEHNR and CDR2 FQNEAQ come from the germline V gene (reference sequence). This CDR3 has 16 amino acids. The V gene end was trimmed by 5 bases and the J gene end by 10 bases; junction bases not matched to a gene: 17.

The chain combines TRBV7-3 with TRBJ2-4; tentatively, D is TRBD2 (6 bases). The germline CDR1 and CDR2 sequences are SGHTA and FQGTGA. The CDR3 is 17 amino acids. V dropped 2 bases and J dropped 5 bases, with 19 bases sitting between them. The CDR3 loop is CASSLGGFSGGQNIQYF. CDR3 bases: TGTGCCAGCAGCTTAGGGGGGTTCTCCGGAGGGCAAAACATTCAGTACTTC.

The CDR3 reads CASSLVEATGQETQYF. CDR3 nucleotide sequence: TGTGCCAGCAGCTTAGTCGAGGCGACAGGTCAAGAGACCCAGTACTTC. This rearrangement joins TRBV11-3 to TRBJ2-5; D is perhaps TRBD1 (6 bases). Trimming shortened V by 1 base and J by 2 bases, and 14 bases separated the two germline ends. This CDR3 contains 16 residues. Germline V gene data show CDR1 as SGHNT and CDR2 as YENEEA.

CDR3 bases: TGTGCCAGTAGTAGTTTCGGACAAAATCCCTACGAGCAGTACTTC. It yields the protein CASSSFGQNPYEQYF. The chain has TRBV19 and TRBJ2-5; D possibly corresponds to TRBD1 (5 bases). The J call is uncertain, as TRBJ2-7 better fits the DNA end. This CDR3 comprises 15 residues. Germline CDR1 is LNHDA and CDR2 is SQIVND (reference sequence).

The chain joins TRBV9 to TRBJ1-4, with 9 positions matching TRBD1. CDR3 length: 17 residues. V lost 3 bases and J lost 4; bases outside the gene matches: 10. The germline gives CDR1 SGDLS, CDR2 YYNGEE. CDR3 sequence reads: CASSAEQGAGDNEKLFF. The CDR3 coding sequence is TGTGCCAGCAGCGCAGAACAGGGGGCTGGGGATAATGAAAAACTGTTTTTT.

CDR3 protein: CASSAFGVSYEQYF. The CDR3 nucleotides are TGTGCCAGTAGCGCTTTCGGGGTTTCCTACGAGCAGTACTTC. The J gene is TRBJ2-7, the V gene TRBV19; tentatively, D is TRBD2 (5 bases). Trimming shortened V by 6 bases and J by 1 base, and 13 bases separated the two germline ends. The V gene's germline CDR1 is LNHDA and CDR2 SQIVND (reference sequence). The CDR3 sequence is 14 residues long.

This chain connects TRBV9 to TRBJ2-1, with a possible D match to TRBD1 (7 bases). This CDR3 contains 16 residues. CDR1 is SGDLS and CDR2 is YYNGEE in the germline V gene. V was trimmed by 4 bases and J by 3 bases, leaving 17 bases between them. CDR3 in DNA: TGTGCCAGCAGCCCGACGACAGGGAGGAACTACAATGAGCAGTTCTTC. This gives the protein CASSPTTGRNYNEQFF.

The gene calls are TRBV28 and TRBJ1-1; 8 bases match TRBD1. Germline values: CDR1 MDHEN, CDR2 SYDVKM. This CDR3 is 15 amino acids long. Unmatched junction bases numbered 9, after V lost 4 bases and J lost 5 bases. The CDR3 reads CASSCPYRGETEAFF. The CDR3, as DNA: TGTGCCAGCAGTTGTCCCTACAGGGGGGAAACTGAAGCTTTCTTT.

The chain carries TRBV5-4 and TRBJ2-2; 9 bases fit TRBD2. Germline-derived CDR1 and CDR2 are SGHNT and YYREEE (reference sequence). V shed 4 bases, J shed 1 base, and the junction held 5 bases outside the gene matches. This CDR3 has 16 residues. DNA of the CDR3: TGTGCCAGCAGCATGCATAGCGGGGGGAACACCGGGGAGCTGTTTTTT. This encodes CASSMHSGGNTGELFF.

The chain couples TRBV4-2 to TRBJ1-4; D remains ambiguous. V lost 5 bases and J 7 bases, leaving 20 bases between the germline ends. This CDR3 is 16 amino acids long. CDR1 is LGHNA and CDR2 is YNFKEQ in the germline V gene. CDR3 DNA sequence: TGTGCCAGCAGCAGGGTCCCGAGAGGGAAAGCTGAAAAACTGTTTTTT. Encoded protein: CASSRVPRGKAEKLFF.

Remarks on this clone: The same CDR3 also results from other DNA sequences found in this sample. The J gene is TRBJ2-7, the V gene TRBV5-1; D is possibly TRBD2 (6 bases). V lost 2 bases and J lost 0, with 12 bases in between. The CDR3 has 15 amino acids. Per germline, CDR1 SGHRS and CDR2 YFSETQ. CDR3 DNA sequence: TGCGCCAGCAGCTTAAGCGGGCCGAGCTCCTACGAGCAGTACTTC. Its translation: CASSLSGPSSYEQYF.

This chain joins TRBV30 and TRBJ2-1, with 8 bases identical to TRBD2. Per the germline V gene, CDR1 is GTSNPN and CDR2 is SVGIG (reference sequence). After removal of 2 bases from V and 7 bases from J, the junction contained 16 bases not matched to a gene. The CDR3 covers 17 residues. The CDR3 nucleotides are TGTGCCTGGAGTTACGGGAGAGCGGGAGTATCCGAGAATGAGCAGTTCTTC. Its protein product is CAWSYGRAGVSENEQFF.

The chain uses TRBV2 and TRBJ2-5; weak D call: TRBD1 (5 bases). CDR3 length: 13 amino acids. V was pared by 5 bases and J by 1 base, with 8 bases between. Germline assignment: CDR1 SNHLY and CDR2 FYNNEI. The CDR3 loop reads CASSLGPQETQYF. The CDR3 coding sequence is TGTGCCAGCAGTCTGGGGCCCCAAGAGACCCAGTACTTC.

V and J are TRBV21-1 and TRBJ2-7; the DNA was not used to check the table's D call, TRBD2. TRBV21-1 is annotated as a pseudogene. CDR3 length: 13 residues. The CDR3 bases are TGTGCCAATACGACTATTAGCTCCTACGAGCAGTACTTC. This sequence encodes CANTTISSYEQYF.

The V and J genes are TRBV28 and TRBJ1-5, with a possible D match to TRBD1 (5 bases). This CDR3 has 13 amino acids. V lost 7 bases to trimming and J lost 3 bases, with 10 bases between them. In germline, CDR1 is MDHEN, CDR2 SYDVKM. The CDR3 is CASIDSFNQPQHF. The DNA for the CDR3 is TGTGCCAGCATAGACAGCTTCAATCAGCCCCAGCATTTT.

V is TRBV11-2 and J is TRBJ2-7; the D gene is possibly TRBD1 (6 bases). V was pared by 1 base and J by 3 bases, with 19 bases between. CDR3 size: 17 residues. Germline V gene sequence: CDR1 SGHAT, CDR2 FQNNGV. Written as DNA, the CDR3 is TGTGCCAGCAGCTTAGCCCTCAACAACAGGGCTGGCTACGAGCAGTACTTC. Protein product: CASSLALNNRAGYEQYF.

V gene TRBV28 combines with J gene TRBJ1-5; D gene uncertain. Germline CDR1 MDHEN, CDR2 SYDVKM. With 4 bases removed from V and 1 base from J, the gap between germline ends came to 8 bases. The length of the CDR3 is 14 residues. For the CDR3, the DNA is TGTGCCAGCAGTTCTGCCCTAAGCAATCAGCCCCAGCATTTT. It is translated as CASSSALSNQPQHF.

The V and J genes are TRBV5-6 and TRBJ2-2; TRBD1 agrees at 9 bases. The V gene's germline CDR1 is SGHDT and CDR2 YYEEEE. CDR3 length equals 16 residues. The junction had 9 bases not matched to a gene; V was cut back by 5 bases and J by 4 bases. DNA of the CDR3: TGTGCCAGCAGTTCCGCCCGGGACAGGGTCACCGGGGAGCTGTTTTTT. This translates into CASSSARDRVTGELFF.

The chain joins TRBV28 to TRBJ2-7, with TRBD1 matching over 9 bases. V gave up 6 bases and J gave up 1 base; unmatched junction bases: 7. CDR3 size: 15 residues. Per the germline V gene, CDR1 is MDHEN and CDR2 is SYDVKM. The CDR3 protein is CASRPPGTGSYEQYF. The CDR3 nucleotides read TGTGCCAGCAGGCCTCCCGGGACAGGGTCCTACGAGCAGTACTTC. Supplemented by reference TRBV28 and TRBJ2-7, the full variable domain reads DVKVTQSSRYLVKRTGEKVFLECVQDMDHENMFWYRQDPGLGLRLIYFSYDVKMKEKGDIPEGYSVSREKKERFSLILESASTNQTSMYLCASRPPGTGSYEQYFGPGTRLTVT.